This is a list of T cell receptor beta chains from one sample in a study of molecular identifiers for immune sequencing clone quantification. TCRdb used MiXCR to reprocess the PCR reads, holding one entry per CDR3 protein. The sample carries approximately 550,000 distinct CDR3 sequences, about 26% recorded once. The sample taken for sequencing was naive CD8+ T cells from blood, with Jurkat cell RNA spiked in. These receptors all stem from a human donor in good health. Some libraries in this study had Jurkat cell RNA spiked in. Each CDR3 is given with its conserved first and last residue. The D gene is left open where the match is weak. Clone size appears in some rows only: once, few, many, or a class for an expanded clone.

D	size	V	J	DNA	CDR3
-	many	TRBV19	TRBJ2-7	TGTGCCAGTAGCTTGGGGTTCGGTGACGAGCAGTACTTC	CASSLGFGDEQYF
-	many	TRBV7-6	TRBJ2-4	TGTGCCAGCAGCTCGGGGGGCAGGGGAGACATTCAGTACTTC	CASSSGGRGDIQYF
-	many	TRBV7-6	TRBJ1-5	TGTGCCAGCAGCCTTGACAGTGGCAATCAGCCCCAGCATTTT	CASSLDSGNQPQHF
-	few	TRBV28	TRBJ2-3	TGTGCCAGCAGTCCCCACCTGACCCCCTCGCAGTATTTT	CASSPHLTPSQYF
-	-	TRBV27	TRBJ2-3	TGTGCCAGCGCACCAGGCGGCCACTTGTTCTACACAGATACGCAGTATTTT	CASAPGGHLFYTDTQYF
-	-	TRBV6-1	TRBJ2-5	TGTGCCAGCAGTAGCCGACAGCCCTCCCAAGAGACCCAGTACTTC	CASSSRQPSQETQYF
-	few	TRBV29-1	TRBJ1-5	TGCAGCGTTGAAGAGGTAAGGCACAATCAGCCCCAGCATTTT	CSVEEVRHNQPQHF
TRBD2	few	TRBV29-1	TRBJ2-1	TGCAGCGGCAGACTAGCGGAAGACAATGAGCAGTTCTTC	CSGRLAEDNEQFF
-	-	TRBV19	TRBJ2-5	TGTGCCAGTAGAGGGGACGTTCAAGAGACCCAGTACTTC	CASRGDVQETQYF
-	-	TRBV5-1	TRBJ2-7	TGCGCCGGCAGCCCGGGGCGCGCTTACGAGCAGTACTTC	CAGSPGRAYEQYF
-	-	TRBV28	TRBJ2-1	TGTGCCAGCAGGCGAGGGAGTTCCGATGAGCAGTTCTTC	CASRRGSSDEQFF
-	-	TRBV5-6	TRBJ2-1	TGTGCCAGCAGCTCTGGCCTACCGTATAATGATCAGTTCTTC	CASSSGLPYNDQFF
-	few	TRBV30	TRBJ2-7	TGTGCCTGGAGCCTCTGGGTATCCTACGAGCAGTACTTC	CAWSLWVSYEQYF
TRBD1	-	TRBV5-6	TRBJ2-7	TGTGCCAGCAGCGAAACCGGGACAGGGATTGGTTACGAGCAGTACTTC	CASSETGTGIGYEQYF
-	-	TRBV29-1	TRBJ1-2	TGCAGCGTTGGAGGTGAAGAAGGGAACTATGGCTACACCTTC	CSVGGEEGNYGYTF
-	few	TRBV7-2	TRBJ1-2	TGTGCCAGCAGGGTTGAACAGGGCGCTAACTATGGCTACACCTTC	CASRVEQGANYGYTF
-	-	TRBV7-6	TRBJ2-7	TGTGCCAGCAGCTCCGGAGGCGGGGCCCTTGTCGTGCAGTACTTC	CASSSGGGALVVQYF
-	-	TRBV4-3	TRBJ1-6	TGCGCCAGCAGCCAAGATTGGCAGGGAGTTTTTTCACGCCTCCACTTT	CASSQDWQGVFSRLHF
TRBD2	-	TRBV24-1	TRBJ2-7	TGTGCCACCAGTGATTCGAAGACTAGCGGGGAGCTCTACGAGCAGTACTTC	CATSDSKTSGELYEQYF
-	-	TRBV9	TRBJ1-1	TGTGCCAGCAGCGGGGCGGAGGCTGAAGCTTTCTTT	CASSGAEAEAFF
-	-	TRBV28	TRBJ1-4	TGTGCCAGCAGCCAGTTCAACAGGATTTTGAATGAAAAACTGTTTTTT	CASSQFNRILNEKLFF
-	many	TRBV29-1	TRBJ1-1	TGCAGCGTTGAAGATGAGAGTTCCAGGGAAGCCCTCGCTGAAGCTTTCTTT	CSVEDESSREALAEAFF
-	few	TRBV11-2	TRBJ2-7	TGTGCCAGCAGCTTAGTAGGAAGCGGGCTCTCCTACGAGCAGTACTTC	CASSLVGSGLSYEQYF
TRBD1	many	TRBV7-9	TRBJ2-7	TGTGCCAGCAGCGGGACAGGGAGAAGCTACGAGCAGTACTTC	CASSGTGRSYEQYF
-	-	TRBV6-2/TRBV6-3	TRBJ1-5	TGTGCCAGCAGTTACTCGGGCCCCTCGCGGCAGCCCCAGCATTTT	CASSYSGPSRQPQHF
-	many	TRBV7-9	TRBJ1-1	TGTGCCAGCAGCAAGCACGTAGGAGGCATGAACACTGAAGCTTTCTTT	CASSKHVGGMNTEAFF
TRBD1	many	TRBV7-9	TRBJ2-3	TGTGCCAGCAGCCACCAGACAGGGATAGCAGATACGCAGTATTTT	CASSHQTGIADTQYF
TRBD1	-	TRBV14	TRBJ2-3	TGTGCCAGCAGCCAAGACTGGACAGGGGGCGGACCGGATACGCAGTATTTT	CASSQDWTGGGPDTQYF
-	-	TRBV14	TRBJ1-2	TGTGCCAGCAGCCCATACAGCTTAGATGGCTACACCTTC	CASSPYSLDGYTF
-	many	TRBV7-9	TRBJ2-3	TGTGCCAGCCGCCGCATCGATACGCAGTATTTT	CASRRIDTQYF
-	few	TRBV27	TRBJ1-1	TGTGCCAGCAGTTTATCGGTACGGGTGGAAGCTTTCTTT	CASSLSVRVEAFF
-	-	TRBV7-6	TRBJ1-1	TGTGCCAGCAGCTTAGATACCGCGGGGGCTCGGGGAGATGGTGAAGCTTTCTTT	CASSLDTAGARGDGEAFF
-	many	TRBV28	TRBJ1-5	TGTGCCAGCAGTTTAAGGGTGGGCGCGTATCAGCCCCAGCATTTT	CASSLRVGAYQPQHF
TRBD1	many	TRBV29-1	TRBJ1-1	TGCAGCGTTTGGGGGACAGGGGGGCAGACTGAAGCTTTCTTT	CSVWGTGGQTEAFF
-	-	TRBV14	TRBJ2-1	TGTGCCAGCAGCCAATTGTCACAGGGCGCCTACAATGAGCAGTTCTTC	CASSQLSQGAYNEQFF
TRBD1	-	TRBV5-1	TRBJ2-5	TGCGCCAGCAGCTTAGAAACAGGGGCCGCCGCAGAGGCCCAGTACTTC	CASSLETGAAAEAQYF
-	few	TRBV4-3	TRBJ1-5	TGCGCCAGCAGCCAAGATTGGGGGAGGGGGATCAATCAGCCCCAGCATTTT	CASSQDWGRGINQPQHF
-	-	TRBV7-9	TRBJ2-7	TGTGCCAGCAGCTTTACGACAGAAAACCCCTACGAGCAGTACTTC	CASSFTTENPYEQYF
-	few	TRBV20-1	TRBJ2-1	TGCAGTGCCCCCACTCTGGGCGATGAGCAGTTCTTC	CSAPTLGDEQFF
-	-	TRBV18	TRBJ1-4	TGTGCCAGCTCACCACCGGCGCAGTCTGAAAAACTGTTTTTT	CASSPPAQSEKLFF
-	-	TRBV4-3	TRBJ2-7	TGCGCCAGCAGCCAAGTTCGCGCAAACTACGAGCAGTACTTC	CASSQVRANYEQYF
-	-	TRBV11-2	TRBJ2-5	TGTGCCAGCAGCTCTACCAGGGTCCAAGAGACCCAGTACTTC	CASSSTRVQETQYF
-	many	TRBV7-2	TRBJ2-7	TGTGCCAGCAGCCCCGAAGTGTTGTTTGAGCAGTACTTC	CASSPEVLFEQYF
-	few	TRBV7-3	TRBJ2-7	TGTGCCAGCAGCTTAGGAGGGAGCGGTTCCTACGAGCAGTACTTC	CASSLGGSGSYEQYF
-	many	TRBV28	TRBJ2-5	TGTGCCAGCAGTGACGGACAGACTTACCAAGAGACCCAGTACTTC	CASSDGQTYQETQYF
TRBD2	few	TRBV11-2	TRBJ2-3	TGTGCCAGCAGCCTCTTCGGGACTAGCGGGAGAAACACAGATACGCAGTATTTT	CASSLFGTSGRNTDTQYF